This T cell receptor (beta chain) was captured by sequencing in a study of T cell responses to AZD1222 COVID-19 vaccine. Study-level results: Baseline serostatus was positive in only a handful of AZD1222 recipients. Reportedly, nearly half of unique spike TCRs recognized epitopes outside B.1.351/B.1.1.7 mutations. The study found Spike-specific TCR breadth and depth rose after two AZD1222 doses. The donor group comprised mostly white British people and more females; the analysis possibly underestimated clonal diversity.

Clones were read by immunoSEQ multiplex PCR, and TCRdb kept only the in-frame ones, dropping some. The table records around 140,000 clones, 85% of them present only once. A note on this clone: What it recognizes is unknown.

Germline lookup yields CDR1 WNHNN and CDR2 SYGVQD (reference sequence). CDR3 length: 14 residues. The junction had 8 bases not matched to a gene; V was cut back by 6 bases and J by 5 bases. This TCR was recovered from an adult who received the MenACWY meningococcal vaccine as a control. The starting material was peripheral blood, obtained 28 days after the second dose of the MenACWY control vaccine. The V gene is TRBV10-1, the J gene TRBJ2-3, with 7 bases identical to TRBD1. CDR3 sequence reads: CASRWTGKEDTQYF. As DNA, the CDR3 is TGCGCCAGCAGGTGGACAGGAAAGGAAGATACGCAGTATTTT.